What follows are 17 T cell receptor beta chains derived from one specimen sequenced in a study of T cell responses to AZD1222 COVID-19 vaccine. The protocol was immunoSEQ multiplex PCR, while the TCRdb copy is restricted to in-frame clones and leaves out a portion. The data hold over 65,000 clones, with roughly nine tenths observed a single time. Sequenced material: peripheral blood, taken 28 days after the second AZD1222 dose. The receptors shown here come from an adult who received the AZD1222 COVID-19 vaccine.

The V gene is TRBV2, the J gene TRBJ1-6, with D uncertain. The CDR3 contains 16 residues. Trimming pared 7 bases from V and 0 bases from J, leaving 13 bases between. Germline CDR1 reads SNHLY; CDR2 reads FYNNEI. CDR3 residues: CASTLDWSSYNSPLHF. CDR3 coding DNA: TGTGCCAGCACCCTGGACTGGAGCTCCTATAATTCACCCCTCCACTTT.

The V call is TRBV11-3, the J call TRBJ1-1; D not certain. Germline loops: CDR1 SGHNT, CDR2 YENEEA. V dropped 5 bases and J dropped 13 bases, with 41 bases sitting between them. CDR3 length equals 20 residues. CDR3 coding DNA: TGTGCCAGCAGCCAAGAGAGGGATAAGTCACCTAAATTGGAGTCGTTTAATGGTTTCTTT. Amino acids: CASSQERDKSPKLESFNGFF.

CDR3 sequence: CASSVEPDTQYF. CDR3 bases: TGTGCCAGCAGCGTAGAACCAGATACGCAGTATTTT. The chain recombines TRBV9 with TRBJ2-3, with D uncertain. Trimming took off 0 bases at V and 4 bases at J, with 3 bases between the two ends. CDR3 length: 12 amino acids. Germline V gene data show CDR1 as SGDLS and CDR2 as YYNGEE.

In this sample, this clone turned up once. The genes are TRBV6-2 or TRBV6-3 and TRBJ2-1, with D maybe TRBD1 (6 bases). Germline V lookup: CDR1 MNHEY, CDR2 SVGEGT. V was clipped by 4 bases and J by 6 bases, with 7 bases between them. There are 12 residues in the CDR3. Here the CDR3 reads CASSLGANEQFF. The CDR3 DNA reads as TGTGCCAGCAGTTTGGGGGCCAATGAGCAGTTCTTC.

The CDR3 here is CASLRPATGELFF. CDR3 nucleotide sequence: TGTGCCAGCCTGAGGCCGGCCACCGGGGAGCTGTTTTTT. This chain connects TRBV6-5 to TRBJ2-2, with unresolved D. V was clipped by 8 bases and J by 4 bases, with 11 bases between them. The CDR3 has 13 amino acids. Germline V gene sequence: CDR1 MNHEY, CDR2 SVGAGI.

This sequence joins TRBV15 and TRBJ2-1, with TRBD1 identical over 9 bases. V lost 0 bases to trimming and J lost 0 bases; unmatched junction nucleotides: 3. Germline assignment: CDR1 LNHNV and CDR2 YYDKDF (reference sequence). This CDR3 region has 17 residues. CDR3 sequence: CATSRDSGQGSYNEQFF. The CDR3 nucleotides read TGTGCCACCAGCAGAGATTCGGGACAGGGCTCCTACAATGAGCAGTTCTTC. The variable domain in full, completed from reference TRBV15 and TRBJ2-1, reads DAMVIQNPRYQVTQFGKPVTLSCSQTLNHNVMYWYQQKSSQAPKLLFHYYDKDFNNEADTPDNFQSRRPNTSFCFLDIRSPGLGDTAMYLCATSRDSGQGSYNEQFFGPGTRLTVL.

The rearrangement uses TRBV5-4 and TRBJ2-2; D might be TRBD1 or TRBD2, each matching 6 bases. The length of the CDR3 is 15 residues. Per germline, CDR1 SGHNT and CDR2 YYREEE (reference sequence). Trimming cost V 4 bases and J 6 bases, with 16 bases left between them. The CDR3 region has the DNA TGTGCCAGCAGCGGGGGGACAAACAGAGCCGGGGAGCTGTTTTTT. Translating gives CASSGGTNRAGELFF.

The chain is built from TRBV14 and TRBJ1-3; tentatively, D is TRBD1 (6 bases). The germline V gene encodes CDR1 SGHDN and CDR2 FVKESK. V lost 2 bases and J 1 base, leaving 9 bases between the germline ends. The CDR3 covers 15 residues. For the CDR3, the DNA is TGTGCCAGCAGCCAAAAACAGGGTTCTGGAAACACCATATATTTT. Translation gives CASSQKQGSGNTIYF.

The V gene is TRBV7-2, the J gene TRBJ2-3; no firm D call. Germline-derived CDR1 and CDR2 are SGHTA and FQGNSA. Trimming removed 1 base at V and 6 bases at J, with 8 bases between. The CDR3 extends over 13 amino acids. The CDR3 sequence is CASSLGYGDTQYF. CDR3 DNA: TGTGCCAGCAGCTTAGGATACGGCGATACGCAGTATTTT.

The chain is built from TRBV11-2 and TRBJ2-3; TRBD2 agrees at 8 bases. This CDR3 is built from 15 residues. Germline CDR1 is SGHAT and CDR2 is FQNNGV. The trim removed 3 bases at V and 1 base at J, leaving 3 bases unmatched. CDR3 DNA sequence: TGTGCCAGCAGCTTCGGGGGGGTAGGCACAGATACGCAGTATTTT. This codes for CASSFGGVGTDTQYF.

The chain is built from TRBV29-1 and TRBJ2-7; maybe TRBD1 (6 bases). Per germline, CDR1 SQVTM and CDR2 ANQGSEA. The CDR3 is 14 amino acids. The V gene lost 6 bases and the J gene lost 0 bases, with 15 bases spanning the gap. The CDR3 protein is CSVRTDSLSYEQYF. CDR3 nucleotide sequence: TGCAGCGTCAGAACGGACAGCCTCTCCTACGAGCAGTACTTC.

In DNA, the CDR3 is TGCAGCGTGAAAGTAGGGGGGAACACTGAAGCTTTCTTT. Translating it yields CSVKVGGNTEAFF. The chain has TRBV29-1 and TRBJ1-1; possible D gene TRBD1, 6 bases. This CDR3 has 13 amino acids. Germline-derived CDR1 and CDR2 are SQVTM and ANQGSEA. Trimming shortened V by 6 bases and J by 1 base, and 12 bases separated the two germline ends.

The rearrangement joins TRBV4-1 to TRBJ2-1; 10 positions match TRBD2. J was trimmed by 7 bases and V by 0 bases; bases with no gene match: 9. This CDR3 spans 17 amino acids. CDR1 is MGHRA and CDR2 is YSYEKL in the germline V gene. DNA for the CDR3: TGCGCCAGCAGCCAAGATCAAGAGACTAGCGGGTTGAATGAGCAGTTCTTC. It specifies CASSQDQETSGLNEQFF.

V is TRBV6-5 and J is TRBJ2-7, with 12 bases identical to TRBD1. Per the germline V gene, CDR1 is MNHEY and CDR2 is SVGAGI. The CDR3 is made up of 14 amino acids. Unmatched junction bases numbered 5, after V lost 2 bases and J lost 9 bases. This chain's CDR3 is CASSYGPGQGAQYV. CDR3 sequence (DNA): TGTGCCAGCAGTTACGGCCCGGGACAGGGGGCGCAGTACGTC.

V usage is TRBV7-8 and J usage is TRBJ2-1, with 8 bases aligning to TRBD2. Germline CDR1 SGHVS, CDR2 FQNEAQ. CDR3 length: 14 residues. V trimming: 3 bases; J trimming: 3 bases; junction bases outside the gene matches: 1. The chain's CDR3 is CASSLRGDYNEQFF. CDR3 sequence (DNA): TGTGCCAGCAGCTTGCGGGGGGACTACAATGAGCAGTTCTTC.

The rearrangement joins TRBV6-5 to TRBJ2-7; 7 positions match TRBD1. J gave up 3 bases and V 1 base, and 6 bases lay outside the gene matches. The CDR3 loop spans 15 amino acids. The germline gives CDR1 MNHEY, CDR2 SVGAGI. In DNA, the CDR3 is TGTGCCAGCAGTTACTATTCTCACAGGGGCTACGAGCAGTACTTC. Residues: CASSYYSHRGYEQYF.

With respect to this clone: Its ends do not fully match the called genes, so a read error is possible. The chain uses TRBV3-1 (or the pseudogene TRBV3-2) and TRBJ1-2; D possibly corresponds to TRBD1 (5 bases). Germline CDR1 is LGHDT and CDR2 is YNNKEL (reference sequence). The CDR3 covers 14 residues. Here the CDR3 DNA reads TGTGCCAGCAGCCAAGTCTCGGGGGACTATGGCTACACTTTC. Translated: CASSQVSGDYGYTF.